This T cell receptor beta chain was sequenced for a study of T cell responses to AZD1222 COVID-19 vaccine. V was clipped by 7 bases and J by 4 bases, with 19 bases between them. The CDR3 has 15 amino acids. The germline V gene has CDR1 LNHDA and CDR2 SQIVND (reference sequence). The table came from immunoSEQ multiplex PCR; TCRdb's copy has only in-frame clones and leaves some out. Of more than 65,000 clones listed, over 65% are singletons. This clone was seen only a few times. The sequences come from peripheral blood, collected 28 days after the second AZD1222 dose. The chain is built from TRBV19 and TRBJ2-5, with D perhaps matching TRBD1 or TRBD2 (5 bases each). The sequence derives from an adult who received the AZD1222 COVID-19 vaccine. The CDR3 DNA follows: TGTGCCAGTACCCGGGGCAGGGCTAGGGGAGAGACCCAGTACTTC. Translating it yields CASTRGRARGETQYF.